This T cell receptor beta chain was retrieved from a study of blood T cell repertoires in COVID-19. This clone came up a few times. Generated by immunoSEQ multiplex PCR, the TCRdb table keeps only in-frame clones and is missing some. The sample includes approximately 220,000 clones, 81% of them seen just once. Sequencing used peripheral blood. The sequence was collected from an elderly woman with acute or convalescent COVID-19.

The CDR3 nucleotides are TGTGCCAGCAGCTCCGGACAGCCCGGGCAGCCCCAGCATTTT. Its translation: CASSSGQPGQPQHF. The chain has TRBV7-2 and TRBJ1-5; possible D gene TRBD1, 6 bases. Trimming cost V 4 bases and J 7 bases, with 14 bases left between them. The CDR3 length is 14 residues. The germline CDR1 and CDR2 sequences are SGHTA and FQGNSA.